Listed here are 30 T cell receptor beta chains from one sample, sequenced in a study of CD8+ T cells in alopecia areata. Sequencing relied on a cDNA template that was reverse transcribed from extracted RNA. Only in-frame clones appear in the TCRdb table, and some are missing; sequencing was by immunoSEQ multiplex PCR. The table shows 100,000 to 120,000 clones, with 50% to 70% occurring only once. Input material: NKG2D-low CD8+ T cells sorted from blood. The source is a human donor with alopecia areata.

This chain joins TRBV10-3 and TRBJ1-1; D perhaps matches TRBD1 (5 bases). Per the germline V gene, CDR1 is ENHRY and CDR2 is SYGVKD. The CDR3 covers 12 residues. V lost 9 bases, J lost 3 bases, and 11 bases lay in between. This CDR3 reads CAMQGFDTEAFF. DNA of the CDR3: TGTGCCATGCAGGGTTTCGACACTGAAGCTTTCTTT.

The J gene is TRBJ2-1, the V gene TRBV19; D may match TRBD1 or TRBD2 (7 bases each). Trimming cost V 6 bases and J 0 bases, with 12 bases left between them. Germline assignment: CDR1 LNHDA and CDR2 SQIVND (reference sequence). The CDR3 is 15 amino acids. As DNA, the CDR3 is TGTGCCAGTAGCCAGCGGGACAGCTCCTACAATGAGCAGTTCTTC. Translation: CASSQRDSSYNEQFF. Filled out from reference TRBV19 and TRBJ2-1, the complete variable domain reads DGGITQSPKYLFRKEGQNVTLSCEQNLNHDAMYWYRQDPGQGLRLIYYSQIVNDFQKGDIAEGYSVSREKKESFPLTVTSAQKNPTAFYLCASSQRDSSYNEQFFGPGTRLTVL.

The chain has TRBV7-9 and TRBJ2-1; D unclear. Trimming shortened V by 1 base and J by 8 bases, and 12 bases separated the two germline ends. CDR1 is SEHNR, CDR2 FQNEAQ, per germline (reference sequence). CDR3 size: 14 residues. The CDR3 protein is CASSLESGSYEQFF. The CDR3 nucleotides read TGTGCCAGCAGCTTAGAATCCGGCAGCTATGAGCAGTTCTTC.

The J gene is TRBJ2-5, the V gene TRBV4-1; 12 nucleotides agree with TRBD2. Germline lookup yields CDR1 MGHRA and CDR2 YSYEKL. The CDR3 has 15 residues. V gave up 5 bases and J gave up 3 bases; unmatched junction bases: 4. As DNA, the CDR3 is TGCGCCAGCAGCACACGACTAGCGGGAGAAGAGACCCAGTACTTC. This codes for CASSTRLAGEETQYF.

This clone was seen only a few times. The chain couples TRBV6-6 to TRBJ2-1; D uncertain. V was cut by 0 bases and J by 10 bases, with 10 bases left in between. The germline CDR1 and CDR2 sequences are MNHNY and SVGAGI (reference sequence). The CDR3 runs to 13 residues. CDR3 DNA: TGTGCCAGCAGTTACTCCTACTTAGGAGAGCAGTTCTTC. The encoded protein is CASSYSYLGEQFF.

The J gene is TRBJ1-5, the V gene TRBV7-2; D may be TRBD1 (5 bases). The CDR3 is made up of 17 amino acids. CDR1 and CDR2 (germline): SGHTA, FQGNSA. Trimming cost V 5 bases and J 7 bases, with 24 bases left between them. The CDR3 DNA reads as TGTGCCAGCAGCGACGACCCCGAAGGGGAATCGGGACAGCCCCAGCATTTT. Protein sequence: CASSDDPEGESGQPQHF.

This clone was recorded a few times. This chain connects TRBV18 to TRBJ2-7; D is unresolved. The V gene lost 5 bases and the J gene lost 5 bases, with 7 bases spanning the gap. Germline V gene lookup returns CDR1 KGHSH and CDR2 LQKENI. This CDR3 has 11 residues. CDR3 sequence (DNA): TGTGCCAGCTCATTGGGCAACGAGCAGTACTTC. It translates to CASSLGNEQYF.

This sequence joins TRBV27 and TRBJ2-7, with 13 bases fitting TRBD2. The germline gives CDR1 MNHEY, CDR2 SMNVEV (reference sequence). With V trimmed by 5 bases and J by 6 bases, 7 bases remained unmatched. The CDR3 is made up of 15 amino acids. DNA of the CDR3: TGTGCCAGCAGTCCAGGACTAGCGGGAGCCAGCGAGCAGTACTTC. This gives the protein CASSPGLAGASEQYF.

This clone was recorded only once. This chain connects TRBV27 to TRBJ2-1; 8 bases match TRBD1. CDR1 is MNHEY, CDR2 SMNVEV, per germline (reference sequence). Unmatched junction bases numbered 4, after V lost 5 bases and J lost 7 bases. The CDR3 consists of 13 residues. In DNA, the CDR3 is TGTGCCAGCAGTCTGACAGGGGTAAATGAGCAGTTCTTC. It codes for CASSLTGVNEQFF.

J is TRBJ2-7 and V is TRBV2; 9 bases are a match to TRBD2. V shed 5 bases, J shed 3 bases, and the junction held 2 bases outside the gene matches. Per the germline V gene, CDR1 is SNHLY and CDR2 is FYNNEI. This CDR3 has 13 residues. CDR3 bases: TGTGCCAGCAGTAAACTAGCGGGCTACGAGCAGTACTTC. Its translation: CASSKLAGYEQYF. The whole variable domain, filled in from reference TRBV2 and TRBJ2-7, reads EPEVTQTPSHQVTQMGQEVILRCVPISNHLYFYWYRQILGQKVEFLVSFYNNEISEKSEIFDDQFSVERPDGSNFTLKIRSTKLEDSAMYFCASSKLAGYEQYFGPGTRLTVT.

This chain's CDR3 is CASSYGTESYEQYF. The CDR3 DNA reads as TGTGCCAGCAGCTACGGGACGGAATCCTACGAGCAGTACTTC. The chain carries TRBV11-2 and TRBJ2-7, with D perhaps given as TRBD1 or TRBD2 (5 bases each). Trimming cost V 4 bases and J 1 base, with 11 bases left between them. The V gene's germline CDR1 is SGHAT and CDR2 FQNNGV. The CDR3 extends over 14 amino acids.

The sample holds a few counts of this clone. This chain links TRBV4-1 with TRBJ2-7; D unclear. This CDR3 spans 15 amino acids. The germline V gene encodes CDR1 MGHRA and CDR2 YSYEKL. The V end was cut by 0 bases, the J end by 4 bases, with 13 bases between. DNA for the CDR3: TGCGCCAGCAGCCAAGAGAATGGTGGATTTTACGAGCAGTACTTC. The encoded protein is CASSQENGGFYEQYF.

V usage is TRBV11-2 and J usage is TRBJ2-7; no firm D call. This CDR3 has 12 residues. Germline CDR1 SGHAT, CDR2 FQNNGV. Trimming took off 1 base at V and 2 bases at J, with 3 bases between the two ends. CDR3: CASSLVTYEQYF. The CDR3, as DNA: TGTGCCAGCAGCTTAGTAACCTACGAGCAGTACTTC. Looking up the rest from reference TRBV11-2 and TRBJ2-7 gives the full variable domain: EAGVAQSPRYKIIEKRQSVAFWCNPISGHATLYWYQQILGQGPKLLIQFQNNGVVDDSQLPKDRFSAERLKGVDSTLKIQPAKLEDSAVYLCASSLVTYEQYFGPGTRLTVT.

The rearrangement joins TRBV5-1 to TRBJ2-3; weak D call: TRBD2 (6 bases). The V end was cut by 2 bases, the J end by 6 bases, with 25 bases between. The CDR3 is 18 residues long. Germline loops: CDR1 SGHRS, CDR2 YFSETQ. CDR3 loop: CASSFRRSGLTTEDTQYF. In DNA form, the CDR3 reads TGCGCCAGCAGCTTCCGGAGGTCCGGACTAACCACCGAGGATACGCAGTATTTT. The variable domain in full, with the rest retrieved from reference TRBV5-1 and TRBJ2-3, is KAGVTQTPRYLIKTRGQQVTLSCSPISGHRSVSWYQQTPGQGLQFLFEYFSETQRNKGNFPGRFSGRQFSNSRSEMNVSTLELGDSALYLCASSFRRSGLTTEDTQYFGPGTRLTVL.

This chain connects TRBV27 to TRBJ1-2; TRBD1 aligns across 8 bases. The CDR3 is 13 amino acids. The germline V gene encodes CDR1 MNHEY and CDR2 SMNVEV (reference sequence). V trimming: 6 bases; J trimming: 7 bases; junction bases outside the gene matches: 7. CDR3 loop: CASSSQGALGYTF. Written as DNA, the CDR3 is TGTGCCAGCAGCTCCCAGGGGGCGCTTGGCTACACCTTC.

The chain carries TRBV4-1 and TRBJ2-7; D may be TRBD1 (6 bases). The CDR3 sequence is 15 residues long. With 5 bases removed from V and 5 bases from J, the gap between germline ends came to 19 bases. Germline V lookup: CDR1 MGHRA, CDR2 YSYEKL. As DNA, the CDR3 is TGCGCCAGCAGCATCCGACGGGACAATGGCCACGAGCAGTACTTC. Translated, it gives CASSIRRDNGHEQYF.

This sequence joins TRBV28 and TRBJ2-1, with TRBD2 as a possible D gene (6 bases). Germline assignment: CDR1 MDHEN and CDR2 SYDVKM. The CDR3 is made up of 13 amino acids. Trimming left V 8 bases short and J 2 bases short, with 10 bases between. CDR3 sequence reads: CASWRAPYNEQFF. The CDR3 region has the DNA TGTGCCAGCTGGAGGGCCCCCTACAATGAGCAGTTCTTC.

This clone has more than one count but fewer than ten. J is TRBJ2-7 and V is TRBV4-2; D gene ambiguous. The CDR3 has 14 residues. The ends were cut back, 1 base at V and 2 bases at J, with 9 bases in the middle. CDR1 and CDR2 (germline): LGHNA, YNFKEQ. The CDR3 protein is CASSQGRQAYEQYF. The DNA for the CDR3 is TGTGCCAGCAGCCAAGGCAGGCAGGCCTACGAGCAGTACTTC.

The CDR3 sequence is CASSLTGSNTEAFF. Here the CDR3 DNA reads TGTGCCAGCAGTTTAACCGGGTCTAACACTGAAGCTTTCTTT. The chain links TRBV27 to TRBJ1-1, with no clear D. CDR1 and CDR2 (germline): MNHEY, SMNVEV (reference sequence). Trimming stripped 2 bases from V and 2 bases from J, with 9 bases between. The CDR3 is made up of 14 amino acids.

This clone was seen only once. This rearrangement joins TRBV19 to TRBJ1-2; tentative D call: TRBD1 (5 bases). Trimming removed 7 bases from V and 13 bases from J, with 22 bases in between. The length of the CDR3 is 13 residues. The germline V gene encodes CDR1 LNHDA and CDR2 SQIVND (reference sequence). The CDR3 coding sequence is TGTGCCAGTACGTTGACAGAATTCTCGGTTAGCACCTTC. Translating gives CASTLTEFSVSTF. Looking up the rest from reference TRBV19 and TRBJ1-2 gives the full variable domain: DGGITQSPKYLFRKEGQNVTLSCEQNLNHDAMYWYRQDPGQGLRLIYYSQIVNDFQKGDIAEGYSVSREKKESFPLTVTSAQKNPTAFYLCASTLTEFSVSTFGSGTRLTVV.

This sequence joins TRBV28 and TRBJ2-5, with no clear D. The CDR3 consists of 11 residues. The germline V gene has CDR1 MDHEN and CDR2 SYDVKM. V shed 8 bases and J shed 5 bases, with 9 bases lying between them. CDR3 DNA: TGTGCCAGCGGTACTTGGGAGACCCAGTACTTC. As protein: CASGTWETQYF.

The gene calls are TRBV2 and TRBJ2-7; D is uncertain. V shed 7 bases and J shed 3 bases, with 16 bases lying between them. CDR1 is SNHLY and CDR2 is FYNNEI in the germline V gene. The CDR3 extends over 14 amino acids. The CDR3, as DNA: TGTGCCAGCACCGGAACATCCGGTGGCTACGAGCAGTACTTC. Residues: CASTGTSGGYEQYF.

The DNA for the CDR3 is TGTGCCAGCAGCTTCGCAGGGGACTACGAGCAGTACTTC. Residues: CASSFAGDYEQYF. J is TRBJ2-7 and V is TRBV7-9; tentative D call: TRBD1 (6 bases). This CDR3 is built from 13 residues. The germline V gene encodes CDR1 SEHNR and CDR2 FQNEAQ (reference sequence). V lost 3 bases, J lost 3 bases, and 9 bases lay in between.

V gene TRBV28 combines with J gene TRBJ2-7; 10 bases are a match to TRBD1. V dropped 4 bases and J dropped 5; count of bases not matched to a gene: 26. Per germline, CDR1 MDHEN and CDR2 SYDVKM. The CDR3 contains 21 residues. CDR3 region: CASSYSPTGTGVALTIDEQYF. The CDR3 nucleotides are TGTGCCAGCAGTTATAGTCCTACCGGGACAGGGGTCGCATTAACTATCGACGAGCAGTACTTC.

CDR3 bases: TGTGCCAGTAGTATAACGGGGATCTACAATGAGCAGTTCTTC. This codes for CASSITGIYNEQFF. The genes are TRBV19 and TRBJ2-1; weak D call: TRBD2 (5 bases). Trimming cost V 2 bases and J 3 bases, with 8 bases left between them. Germline-derived CDR1 and CDR2 are LNHDA and SQIVND (reference sequence). The CDR3 totals 14 residues.

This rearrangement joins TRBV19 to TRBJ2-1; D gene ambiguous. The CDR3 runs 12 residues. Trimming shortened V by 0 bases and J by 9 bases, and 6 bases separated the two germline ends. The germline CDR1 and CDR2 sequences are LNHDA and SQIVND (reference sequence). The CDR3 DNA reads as TGTGCCAGTAGTATAGATCTGGTTGAGCAGTTCTTC. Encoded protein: CASSIDLVEQFF.

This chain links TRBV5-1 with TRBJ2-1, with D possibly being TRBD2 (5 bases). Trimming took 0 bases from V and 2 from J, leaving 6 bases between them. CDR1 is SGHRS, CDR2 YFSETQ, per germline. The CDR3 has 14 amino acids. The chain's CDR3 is CASSLVGTYNEQFF. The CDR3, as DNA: TGCGCCAGCAGCTTGGTCGGGACCTACAATGAGCAGTTCTTC.

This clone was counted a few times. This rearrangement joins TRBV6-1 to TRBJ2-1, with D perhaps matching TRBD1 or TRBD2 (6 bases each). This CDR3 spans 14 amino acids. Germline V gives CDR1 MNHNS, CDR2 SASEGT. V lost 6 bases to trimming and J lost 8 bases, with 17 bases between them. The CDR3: CASSQGRGPYEQFF. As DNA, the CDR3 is TGTGCCAGCAGCCAAGGACGGGGGCCCTATGAGCAGTTCTTC.

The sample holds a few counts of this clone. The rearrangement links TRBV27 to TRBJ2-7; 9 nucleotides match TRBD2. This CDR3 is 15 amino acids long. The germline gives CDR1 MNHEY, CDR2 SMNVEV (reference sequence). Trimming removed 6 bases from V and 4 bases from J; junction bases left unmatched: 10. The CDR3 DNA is TGTGCCAGCAGGGCTAACGGACTAGCGAGATACGAGCAGTACTTC. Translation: CASRANGLARYEQYF.

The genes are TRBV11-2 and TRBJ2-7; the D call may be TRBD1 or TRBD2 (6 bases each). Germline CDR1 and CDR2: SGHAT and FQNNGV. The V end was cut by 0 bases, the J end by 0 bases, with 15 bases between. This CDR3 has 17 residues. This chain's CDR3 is CASSLEYRGASSYEQYF. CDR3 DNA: TGTGCCAGCAGCTTAGAATATAGGGGGGCTAGCTCCTACGAGCAGTACTTC.